A single T cell receptor beta chain is shown here with its context. The target antigen is unknown. The protocol attached unique molecular identifiers to individual cDNA molecules. TCRdb ran MiXCR on the 5' RACE reads and lists one entry per CDR3 protein. The table records about 56,000 distinct CDR3 sequences, about 16% of them present only once. The data originate from a study of early T cells in non-severe SARS-CoV-2 infection. Study-level information: Alpha and beta chains were unpaired, from unsorted whole-blood bulk RNA.

Study-wide results and limits: Comparison of clonotypes with VDJdb favored anti-spike CD8 responses while missing private and CD4 specificities.

The starting material was whole blood, obtained at baseline. This TCR came from an adult who was a healthcare worker with PCR-confirmed SARS-CoV-2 infection or an uninfected control (not recorded which).

DNA of the CDR3: TGTGCCATCAGTGACCTGGAAGCGGGAGGTCGCGAGCAGTTCTTC. Its protein is CAISDLEAGGREQFF. The V gene is TRBV10-3, the J gene TRBJ2-1, with TRBD2 matching 9 bases. The junction had 10 bases not matched to a gene; V was cut back by 3 bases and J by 10 bases. The germline V gene has CDR1 ENHRY and CDR2 SYGVKD. The CDR3 spans 15 residues.